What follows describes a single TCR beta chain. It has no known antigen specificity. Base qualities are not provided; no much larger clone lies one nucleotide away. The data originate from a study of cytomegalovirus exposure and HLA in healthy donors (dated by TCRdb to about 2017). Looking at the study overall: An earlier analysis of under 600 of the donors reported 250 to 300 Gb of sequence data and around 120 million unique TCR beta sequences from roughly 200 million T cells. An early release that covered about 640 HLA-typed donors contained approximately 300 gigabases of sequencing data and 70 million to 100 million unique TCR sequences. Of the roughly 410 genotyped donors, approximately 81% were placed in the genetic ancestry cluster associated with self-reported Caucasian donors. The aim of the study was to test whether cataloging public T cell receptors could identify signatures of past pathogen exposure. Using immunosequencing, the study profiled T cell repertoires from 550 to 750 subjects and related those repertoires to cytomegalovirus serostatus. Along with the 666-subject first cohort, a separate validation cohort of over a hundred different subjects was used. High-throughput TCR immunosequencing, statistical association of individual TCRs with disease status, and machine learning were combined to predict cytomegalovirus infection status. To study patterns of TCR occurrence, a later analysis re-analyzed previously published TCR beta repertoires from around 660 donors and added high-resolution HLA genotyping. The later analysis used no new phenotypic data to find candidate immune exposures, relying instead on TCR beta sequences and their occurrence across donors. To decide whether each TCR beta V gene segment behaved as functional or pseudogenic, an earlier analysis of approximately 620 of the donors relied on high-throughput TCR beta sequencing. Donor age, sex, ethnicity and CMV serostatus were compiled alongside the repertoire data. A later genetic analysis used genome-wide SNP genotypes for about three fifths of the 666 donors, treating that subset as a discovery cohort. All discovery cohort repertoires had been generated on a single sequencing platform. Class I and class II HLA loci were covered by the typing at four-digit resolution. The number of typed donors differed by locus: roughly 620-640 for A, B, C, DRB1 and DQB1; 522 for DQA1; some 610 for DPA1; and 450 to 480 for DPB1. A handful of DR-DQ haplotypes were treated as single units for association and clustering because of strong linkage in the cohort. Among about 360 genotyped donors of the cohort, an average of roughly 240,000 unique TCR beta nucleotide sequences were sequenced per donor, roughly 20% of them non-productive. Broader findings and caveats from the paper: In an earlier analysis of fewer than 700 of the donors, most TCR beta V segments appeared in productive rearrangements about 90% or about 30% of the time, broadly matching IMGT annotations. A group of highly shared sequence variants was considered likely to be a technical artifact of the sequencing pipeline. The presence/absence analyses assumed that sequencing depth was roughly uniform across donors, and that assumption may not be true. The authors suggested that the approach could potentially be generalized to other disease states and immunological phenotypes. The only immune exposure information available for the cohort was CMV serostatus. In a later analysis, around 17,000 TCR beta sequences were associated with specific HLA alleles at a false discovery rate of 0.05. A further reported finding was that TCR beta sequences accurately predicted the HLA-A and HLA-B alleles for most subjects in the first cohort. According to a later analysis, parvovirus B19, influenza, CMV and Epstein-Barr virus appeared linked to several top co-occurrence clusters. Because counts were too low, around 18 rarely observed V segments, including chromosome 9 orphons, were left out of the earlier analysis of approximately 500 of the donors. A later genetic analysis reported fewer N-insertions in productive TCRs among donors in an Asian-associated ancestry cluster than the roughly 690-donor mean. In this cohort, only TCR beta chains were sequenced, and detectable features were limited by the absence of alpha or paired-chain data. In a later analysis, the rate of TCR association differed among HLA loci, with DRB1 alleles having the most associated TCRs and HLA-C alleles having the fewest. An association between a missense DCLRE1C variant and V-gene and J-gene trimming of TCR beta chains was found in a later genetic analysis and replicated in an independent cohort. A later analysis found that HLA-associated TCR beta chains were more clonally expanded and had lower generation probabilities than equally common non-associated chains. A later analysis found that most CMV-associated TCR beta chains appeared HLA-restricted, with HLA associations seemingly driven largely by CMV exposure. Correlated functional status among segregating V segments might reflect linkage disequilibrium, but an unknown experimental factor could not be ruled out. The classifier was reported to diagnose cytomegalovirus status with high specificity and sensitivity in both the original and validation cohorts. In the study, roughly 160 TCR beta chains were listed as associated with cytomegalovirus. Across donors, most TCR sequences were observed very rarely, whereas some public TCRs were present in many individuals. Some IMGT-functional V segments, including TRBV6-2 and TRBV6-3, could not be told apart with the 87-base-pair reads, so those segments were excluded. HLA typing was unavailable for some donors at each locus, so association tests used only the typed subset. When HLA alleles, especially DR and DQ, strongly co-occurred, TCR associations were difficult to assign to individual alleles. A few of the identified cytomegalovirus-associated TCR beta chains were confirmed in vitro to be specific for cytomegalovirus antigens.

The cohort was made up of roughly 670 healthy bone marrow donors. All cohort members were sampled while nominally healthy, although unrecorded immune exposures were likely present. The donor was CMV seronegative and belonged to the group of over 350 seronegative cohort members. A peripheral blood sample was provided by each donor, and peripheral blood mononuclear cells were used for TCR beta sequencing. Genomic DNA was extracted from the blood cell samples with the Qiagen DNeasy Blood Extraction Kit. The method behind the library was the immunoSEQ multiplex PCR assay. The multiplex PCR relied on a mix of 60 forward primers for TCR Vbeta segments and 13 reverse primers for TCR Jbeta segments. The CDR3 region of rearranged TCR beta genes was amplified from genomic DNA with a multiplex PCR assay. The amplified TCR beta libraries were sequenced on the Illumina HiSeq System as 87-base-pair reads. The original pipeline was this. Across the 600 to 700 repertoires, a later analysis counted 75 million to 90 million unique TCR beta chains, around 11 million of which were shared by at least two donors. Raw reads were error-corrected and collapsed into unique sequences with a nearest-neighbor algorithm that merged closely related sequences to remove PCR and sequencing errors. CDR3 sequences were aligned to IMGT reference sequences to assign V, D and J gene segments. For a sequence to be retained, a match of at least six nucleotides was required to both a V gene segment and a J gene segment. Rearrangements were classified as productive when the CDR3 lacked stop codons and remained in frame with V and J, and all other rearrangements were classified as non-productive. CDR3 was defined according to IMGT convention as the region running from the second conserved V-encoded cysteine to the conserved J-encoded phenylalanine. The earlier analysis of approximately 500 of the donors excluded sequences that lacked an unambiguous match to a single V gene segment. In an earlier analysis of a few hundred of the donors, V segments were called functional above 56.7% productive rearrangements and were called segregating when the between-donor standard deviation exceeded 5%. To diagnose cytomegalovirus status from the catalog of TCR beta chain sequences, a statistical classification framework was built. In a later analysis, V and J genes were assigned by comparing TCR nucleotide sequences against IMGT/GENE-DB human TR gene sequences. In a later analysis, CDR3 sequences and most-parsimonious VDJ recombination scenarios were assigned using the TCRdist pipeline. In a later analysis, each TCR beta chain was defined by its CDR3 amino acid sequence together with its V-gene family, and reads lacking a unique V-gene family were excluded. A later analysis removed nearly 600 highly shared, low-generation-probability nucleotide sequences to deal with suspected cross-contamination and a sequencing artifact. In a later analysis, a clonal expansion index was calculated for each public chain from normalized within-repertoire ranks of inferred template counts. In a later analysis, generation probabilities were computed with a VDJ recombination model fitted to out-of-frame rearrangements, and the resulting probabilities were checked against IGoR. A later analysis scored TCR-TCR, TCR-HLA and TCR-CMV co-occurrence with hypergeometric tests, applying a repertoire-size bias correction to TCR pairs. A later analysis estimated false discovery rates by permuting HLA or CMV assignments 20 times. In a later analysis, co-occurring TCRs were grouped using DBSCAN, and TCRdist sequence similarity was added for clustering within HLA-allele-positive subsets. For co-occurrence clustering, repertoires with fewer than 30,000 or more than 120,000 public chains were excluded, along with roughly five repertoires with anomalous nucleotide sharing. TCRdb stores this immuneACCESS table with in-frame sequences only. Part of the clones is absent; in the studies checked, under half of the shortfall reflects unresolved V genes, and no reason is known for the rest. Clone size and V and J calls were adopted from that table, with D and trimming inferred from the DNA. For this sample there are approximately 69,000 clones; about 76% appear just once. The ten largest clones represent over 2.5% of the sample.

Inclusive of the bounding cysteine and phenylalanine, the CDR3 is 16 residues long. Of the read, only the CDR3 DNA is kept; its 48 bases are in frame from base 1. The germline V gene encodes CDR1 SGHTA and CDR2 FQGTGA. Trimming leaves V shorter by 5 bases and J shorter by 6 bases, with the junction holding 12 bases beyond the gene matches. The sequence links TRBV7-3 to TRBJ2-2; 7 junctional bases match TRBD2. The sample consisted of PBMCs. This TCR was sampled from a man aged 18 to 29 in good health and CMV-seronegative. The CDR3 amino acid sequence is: CASSRDSPGLSGELFF. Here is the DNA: TGTGCCAGCAGCCGAGATTCTCCGGGACTATCCGGGGAGCTGTTTTTT. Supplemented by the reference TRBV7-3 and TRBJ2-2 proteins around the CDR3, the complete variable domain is GAGVSQTPSNKVTEKGKYVELRCDPISGHTALYWYRQSLGQGPEFLIYFQGTGAADDSGLPNDRFFAVRPEGSVSTLKIQRTERGDSAVYLCASSRDSPGLSGELFFGEGSRLTVL.